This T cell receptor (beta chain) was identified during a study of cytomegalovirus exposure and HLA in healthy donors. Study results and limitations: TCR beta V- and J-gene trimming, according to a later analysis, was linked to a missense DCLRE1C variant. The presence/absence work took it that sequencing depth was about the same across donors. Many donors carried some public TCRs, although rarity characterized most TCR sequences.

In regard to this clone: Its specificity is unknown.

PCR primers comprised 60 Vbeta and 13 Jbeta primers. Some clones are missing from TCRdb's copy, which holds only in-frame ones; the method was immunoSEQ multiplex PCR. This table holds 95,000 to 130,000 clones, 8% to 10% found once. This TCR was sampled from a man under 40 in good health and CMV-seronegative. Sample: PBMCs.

CDR3 amino acids: CASSPTTVTDTQYF. CDR3 DNA: TGTGCCAGCTCACCCACCACAGTCACAGATACGCAGTATTTT. The chain links TRBV18 to TRBJ2-3; D is unresolved. CDR1 KGHSH and CDR2 LQKENI come from the germline V gene. Trimming left V 3 bases short and J 2 bases short, with 9 bases between. The CDR3 runs 14 residues.